The 31 T cell receptor beta chains below come from one sample, sequenced in a study of T cell responses to AZD1222 COVID-19 vaccine. The table came from immunoSEQ multiplex PCR; TCRdb's copy has only in-frame clones and leaves some out. This table has about 120,000 clones, roughly 89% appearing once. Sequenced here: peripheral blood, sampled on day 0 of AZD1222 vaccination. These receptors came from an adult in good health.

The chain combines TRBV12-3 or TRBV12-4 with TRBJ2-4, with D unclear. The CDR3 is 13 residues long. Between the trimmed V and J ends, which lost 7 bases and 3 bases, there was a span of 10 bases. CDR3 loop: CASNYVGKNIQYF. The DNA of the CDR3 is TGTGCCAGCAACTACGTAGGCAAAAACATTCAGTACTTC.

The chain carries TRBV10-2 and TRBJ2-6; 8 bases align to TRBD1. V lost 1 base and J lost 1; bases outside the gene matches: 6. This CDR3 comprises 18 residues. Germline CDR1 reads WSHSY; CDR2 reads SAAADI. The CDR3 DNA reads TGCGCCAGCAGTGAGTTTCAGGGGGCAAGGTCTGGGGCCAACGTCCTGACTTTC. Its protein product is CASSEFQGARSGANVLTF.

This clone was seen only once. The V gene is TRBV28, the J gene TRBJ2-7; D is uncertain. From germline, CDR1 is MDHEN and CDR2 SYDVKM. V was pared by 6 bases and J by 7 bases, with 10 bases between. The CDR3 consists of 11 residues. Written as DNA, the CDR3 is TGTGCCAGCAGCCTAAAGTGGGAGCAGTACTTC. Protein: CASSLKWEQYF.

Of note for this clone: The sample contains more than one DNA sequence encoding this CDR3. This chain connects TRBV5-4 to TRBJ2-5, with D hard to call. V was shortened by 1 base and J by 3 bases, with 4 bases between the two germline ends. The CDR3 spans 12 residues. Per germline, CDR1 SGHNT and CDR2 YYREEE (reference sequence). In DNA form, the CDR3 reads TGTGCCAGCAGCTTGCCTAAAGAGACCCAGTACTTC. This encodes CASSLPKETQYF.

V and J are TRBV12-3 or TRBV12-4 and TRBJ1-5; no firm D call. The CDR3 extends over 13 amino acids. Trimming left V 3 bases short and J 4 bases short, with 7 bases between. In nucleotides, the CDR3 is TGTGCCAGCAGTTTTGACCATAATCAGCCCCAGCATTTT. Translated, it gives CASSFDHNQPQHF.

The rearrangement joins TRBV28 to TRBJ2-7; either TRBD1 or TRBD2 may supply D (6 bases each). Per germline, CDR1 MDHEN and CDR2 SYDVKM. This CDR3 has 11 amino acids. The V gene lost 8 bases and the J gene lost 7 bases, with 12 bases spanning the gap. The CDR3 DNA is TGTGCCAGCGCCGGAGGGGGGGAGCAGTACTTC. Protein product: CASAGGGEQYF.

V gene TRBV28 combines with J gene TRBJ2-7, with a tentative D call TRBD1 (6 bases). The ends were cut back, 1 base at V and 3 bases at J, with 19 bases in the middle. The CDR3 length is 17 residues. Germline V gene data show CDR1 as MDHEN and CDR2 as SYDVKM. The CDR3 DNA is TGTGCCAGCAGTTTATCGAAGTTGGGGGACACCCACTACGAGCAGTACTTC. Its translation is CASSLSKLGDTHYEQYF.

The rearrangement uses TRBV5-1 and TRBJ1-4; no firm D call. CDR1 is SGHRS and CDR2 is YFSETQ in the germline V gene. The CDR3 totals 13 residues. The V and J ends lost 4 bases and 8 bases respectively, with 12 bases between them. The CDR3 sequence is CASSPRTSEKLFF. In DNA form, the CDR3 reads TGCGCCAGCAGCCCAAGAACATCAGAAAAACTGTTTTTT.

The chain uses TRBV13 and TRBJ1-4; D ambiguous. Germline CDR1 is PRHDT and CDR2 is FYEKMQ (reference sequence). The CDR3 sequence is 14 residues long. V was cut by 4 bases and J by 2 bases, with 8 bases left in between. The CDR3 region has the DNA TGTGCCAGCAGCTCGAGACCCACTAATGAAAAACTGTTTTTT. Translating gives CASSSRPTNEKLFF.

This chain connects TRBV7-9 to TRBJ1-2; tentatively, D is TRBD1 (5 bases). Germline V lookup: CDR1 SEHNR, CDR2 FQNEAQ (reference sequence). Trimming stripped 4 bases from V and 2 bases from J, with 11 bases between. This CDR3 contains 14 residues. CDR3 loop: CASSSGTGNYGYTF. The CDR3 DNA sequence: TGTGCCAGCAGCTCCGGGACGGGAAACTATGGCTACACCTTC.

The chain has TRBV19 and TRBJ2-7; D perhaps matches TRBD2 (6 bases). The V end lost 2 bases, the J end lost 4 bases, and 18 bases lay between the germline ends. CDR3 size: 16 residues. Germline loops: CDR1 LNHDA, CDR2 SQIVND (reference sequence). The CDR3 DNA sequence: TGTGCCAGTAGTATATTTTCAGGAGACGGGGGATACGAGCAGTACTTC. It yields the protein CASSIFSGDGGYEQYF.

This sequence joins TRBV19 and TRBJ2-5; 11 nucleotides line up with TRBD2. The CDR3 length is 16 residues. CDR1 is LNHDA, CDR2 SQIVND, per germline (reference sequence). J was trimmed by 4 bases and V by 3 bases; bases with no gene match: 7. The CDR3 DNA is TGTGCCAGTAGTATCCTTAGCGGGAGGGCCTCAGAGACCCAGTACTTC. Its protein is CASSILSGRASETQYF. Variable domain in full (rest from reference TRBV19 and TRBJ2-5): DGGITQSPKYLFRKEGQNVTLSCEQNLNHDAMYWYRQDPGQGLRLIYYSQIVNDFQKGDIAEGYSVSREKKESFPLTVTSAQKNPTAFYLCASSILSGRASETQYFGPGTRLLVL.

This clone was observed a single time. The rearrangement uses TRBV12-3 or TRBV12-4 and TRBJ1-3; D is uncertain. V was trimmed by 4 bases and J by 9 bases, leaving 10 bases between them. The CDR3 is 12 residues long. The chain's CDR3 is CASSSRSVTIYF. DNA for the CDR3: TGTGCCAGCAGTTCCCGTTCGGTCACCATATATTTT.

The chain has TRBV24-1 and TRBJ2-1, with 8 bases matching TRBD1. V lost 7 bases to trimming and J lost 7 bases; unmatched junction nucleotides: 8. The germline V gene has CDR1 KGHDR and CDR2 SFDVKD. This CDR3 has 14 amino acids. The CDR3 protein is CATSLDRGSNEQFF. As DNA, the CDR3 is TGTGCCACCAGCCTCGACAGGGGTTCGAATGAGCAGTTCTTC.

The chain couples TRBV6-5 to TRBJ2-7, with 10 bases identical to TRBD1. The CDR3 loop spans 14 amino acids. V shed 7 bases, J shed 3 bases, and the junction held 6 bases outside the gene matches. The germline V gene encodes CDR1 MNHEY and CDR2 SVGAGI. The CDR3 bases are TGTGCCAGCAAGCCTGGGACAGGGGTCTACGAGCAGTACTTC. It specifies CASKPGTGVYEQYF.

The chain recombines TRBV7-2 with TRBJ1-5, with D maybe TRBD1 (5 bases). CDR1 and CDR2 from the germline V gene are SGHTA and FQGNSA. The CDR3 is 14 residues long. V was shortened by 5 bases and J by 4 bases, with 12 bases between the two germline ends. CDR3 sequence (DNA): TGTGCCAGCAGCCCGACGGGGGGGAATCAGCCCCAGCATTTT. It specifies CASSPTGGNQPQHF.

This sequence joins TRBV5-1 and TRBJ2-2; TRBD1 might be the D (5 bases). CDR3 length: 14 residues. Germline V gene lookup returns CDR1 SGHRS and CDR2 YFSETQ. V was cut by 4 bases and J by 8 bases, with 15 bases left in between. For the CDR3, the DNA is TGCGCCAGCAGCACCTGGCCAGGGCGTGGGGAGCTGTTTTTT. It codes for CASSTWPGRGELFF.

V and J are TRBV2 and TRBJ2-1, with 12 nucleotides matching TRBD2. V shed 8 bases, J shed 7 bases, and the junction held 15 bases outside the gene matches. CDR3 size: 17 residues. The germline V gene has CDR1 SNHLY and CDR2 FYNNEI. The CDR3 protein is CASSLPTSGRSGNEQFF. The CDR3 DNA follows: TGTGCCAGCTCACTGCCGACTAGCGGGAGATCTGGGAATGAGCAGTTCTTC.

This clone was observed once. V gene TRBV18 combines with J gene TRBJ2-7; D might be TRBD1 or TRBD2, each matching 6 bases. This CDR3 region has 15 residues. V lost 2 bases to trimming and J lost 4 bases, with 15 bases between them. Germline CDR1 is KGHSH and CDR2 is LQKENI. The CDR3 protein is CASSPIGGGQYEQYF. CDR3 DNA: TGTGCCAGCTCACCAATCGGGGGCGGACAGTACGAGCAGTACTTC.

This clone was observed a few times. The genes are TRBV11-2 and TRBJ2-7, with unresolved D. With 1 base removed from V and 3 bases from J, the gap between germline ends came to 10 bases. The CDR3 has 14 amino acids. Germline-derived CDR1 and CDR2 are SGHAT and FQNNGV. The CDR3 sequence is CASSLGATGYEQYF. CDR3 bases: TGTGCCAGCAGCTTAGGGGCCACGGGCTACGAGCAGTACTTC. Complete variable domain (other parts from reference TRBV11-2 and TRBJ2-7): EAGVAQSPRYKIIEKRQSVAFWCNPISGHATLYWYQQILGQGPKLLIQFQNNGVVDDSQLPKDRFSAERLKGVDSTLKIQPAKLEDSAVYLCASSLGATGYEQYFGPGTRLTVT.

This clone was seen only a few times. This rearrangement joins TRBV5-1 to TRBJ2-5; D remains unclear. The CDR3 is 14 amino acids. Per germline, CDR1 SGHRS and CDR2 YFSETQ. The V gene lost 1 base and the J gene lost 2 bases, with 9 bases spanning the gap. CDR3 coding DNA: TGCGCCAGCAGCTTGACCGCAAATCAAGAGACCCAGTACTTC. Its translation is CASSLTANQETQYF.

The V gene is TRBV6-1, the J gene TRBJ2-1, with D uncertain. V was clipped by 3 bases and J by 9 bases, with 6 bases between them. The length of the CDR3 is 11 residues. The germline CDR1 and CDR2 sequences are MNHNS and SASEGT. The CDR3 sequence is CASSDVGEQFF. CDR3 nucleotide sequence: TGTGCCAGCAGTGATGTTGGTGAGCAGTTCTTC.

The gene calls are TRBV10-1 and TRBJ2-7; D is unresolved. The CDR3 is 14 residues long. Looked up from germline, CDR1 is WNHNN and CDR2 is SYGVQD (reference sequence). V shed 9 bases and J shed 7 bases, with 22 bases lying between them. The CDR3 loop reads CASQRDFSYGEQYF. Here the CDR3 DNA reads TGCGCCAGTCAAAGGGATTTCTCCTACGGGGAGCAGTACTTC.

Note on this clone: The sample carries other DNA sequences with the same CDR3. The V and J genes are TRBV29-1 and TRBJ2-6; D uncertain. This CDR3 has 13 amino acids. Between the trimmed V and J ends, which lost 4 bases and 0 bases, there was a span of 4 bases. The V gene's germline CDR1 is SQVTM and CDR2 ANQGSEA. The CDR3 loop reads CSVAASGANVLTF. The CDR3 DNA sequence: TGCAGCGTTGCTGCCTCTGGGGCCAACGTCCTGACTTTC. Full variable domain (missing parts from reference TRBV29-1 and TRBJ2-6): SAVISQKPSRDICQRGTSLTIQCQVDSQVTMMFWYRQQPGQSLTLIATANQGSEATYESGFVIDKFPISRPNLTFSTLTVSNMSPEDSSIYLCSVAASGANVLTFGAGSRLTVL.

The V call is TRBV6-4, the J call TRBJ2-5; no firm D call. There are 12 residues in the CDR3. The V gene's germline CDR1 is MRHNA and CDR2 SNTAGT. CDR3 amino acids: CAPLAFQETQYF. DNA for the CDR3: TGTGCTCCGTTAGCCTTTCAAGAGACCCAGTACTTC.

The chain couples TRBV7-2 to TRBJ1-2, with D perhaps TRBD1 (5 bases). Trimming stripped 7 bases from V and 8 bases from J, with 17 bases between. CDR3 length: 13 amino acids. Germline CDR1 is SGHTA and CDR2 is FQGNSA. In DNA form, the CDR3 reads TGTGCCAGCACCCCTACCCCCGGGGGGGGCTACACCTTC. It translates to CASTPTPGGGYTF.

The chain recombines TRBV10-3 with TRBJ1-5; the D is unclear. Trimming removed 0 bases from V and 3 bases from J, with 6 bases in between. Germline loops: CDR1 ENHRY, CDR2 SYGVKD. The CDR3 has 14 residues. The CDR3 spells CAISESGNNQPQHF. The CDR3 DNA reads as TGTGCCATCAGTGAGTCAGGGAACAATCAGCCCCAGCATTTT.

The V and J genes are TRBV7-9 and TRBJ1-2; D gene ambiguous. Trimming pared 4 bases from V and 5 bases from J, leaving 11 bases between. This CDR3 is 13 amino acids long. Germline V gives CDR1 SEHNR, CDR2 FQNEAQ (reference sequence). CDR3 coding DNA: TGTGCCAGCAGCTCCCCTTCCGATTATGGCTACACCTTC. It is translated as CASSSPSDYGYTF.

V is TRBV19 and J is TRBJ2-7; 10 bases fit TRBD1. V was clipped by 4 bases and J by 2 bases; unmatched bases: 11. Germline V lookup: CDR1 LNHDA, CDR2 SQIVND (reference sequence). CDR3 size: 17 residues. CDR3 sequence (DNA): TGTGCCAGTAGTACCCCACCCGACGACAGGGGGCCCTACGAGCAGTACTTC. Protein: CASSTPPDDRGPYEQYF.

With regard to this clone: Additional DNA sequences in this sample encode the identical CDR3. The chain recombines TRBV9 with TRBJ1-2, with unresolved D. Deletions cut 0 bases from V and 4 bases from J, with 7 bases between. CDR3 length: 13 amino acids. The germline gives CDR1 SGDLS, CDR2 YYNGEE. CDR3 bases: TGTGCCAGCAGCGTAGGGCGGGGCTATGGCTACACCTTC. Its translation: CASSVGRGYGYTF.

The V and J genes are TRBV24-1 and TRBJ2-3; D uncertain. Trimming stripped 3 bases from V and 1 base from J, with 10 bases between. This CDR3 has 15 amino acids. Germline values: CDR1 KGHDR, CDR2 SFDVKD. CDR3 sequence (DNA): TGTGCCACCAGTGATCCCTGGGTTGGCACAGATACGCAGTATTTT. As protein: CATSDPWVGTDTQYF.